One sample yielded the 14 T cell receptor beta chains listed below, sequenced in a study of OX40 agonist ivuxolimab in advanced cancers. The protocol was immunoSEQ multiplex PCR, while the TCRdb copy is restricted to in-frame clones and leaves out a portion. The repertoire includes 30,000 to 45,000 clones, 78% of them detected once, and over 10% sits in the top ten. Sequenced here: CD4+ or CD8+ T cells sorted from blood, sampled in a trial of the OX40 agonist ivuxolimab. The origin of the receptors is an adult with an advanced solid tumor such as melanoma, head and neck, liver or kidney cancer.

This clone has more than one count but fewer than ten. This sequence joins TRBV7-8 and TRBJ1-1; D ambiguous. The CDR3 contains 13 residues. Trimming removed 3 bases from V and 2 bases from J, with 7 bases in between. Germline CDR1 is SGHVS and CDR2 is FQNEAQ. Here the CDR3 DNA reads TGTGCCAGCAGCTTGACAAGAAACACTGAAGCTTTCTTT. Amino acids: CASSLTRNTEAFF.

The V gene is TRBV7-9, the J gene TRBJ1-4, with D perhaps matching TRBD1 (6 bases). Between the trimmed V and J ends, which lost 6 bases and 6 bases, there was a span of 14 bases. The CDR3 has 14 residues. Germline values: CDR1 SEHNR, CDR2 FQNEAQ (reference sequence). The CDR3 nucleotides are TGTGCCAGCAGTCGTGGGGGGCGGGATGAAAAACTGTTTTTT. Translated: CASSRGGRDEKLFF.

The V call is TRBV19, the J call TRBJ1-1; 9 nucleotides match TRBD1. The germline CDR1 and CDR2 sequences are LNHDA and SQIVND (reference sequence). The CDR3 is 16 amino acids. Trimming removed 1 base from V and 5 bases from J; junction bases left unmatched: 8. The CDR3: CASSIGGTGLFTEAFF. For the CDR3, the DNA is TGTGCCAGTAGTATAGGGGGGACAGGGTTGTTTACTGAAGCTTTCTTT. The variable domain in full, completed from reference TRBV19 and TRBJ1-1, reads DGGITQSPKYLFRKEGQNVTLSCEQNLNHDAMYWYRQDPGQGLRLIYYSQIVNDFQKGDIAEGYSVSREKKESFPLTVTSAQKNPTAFYLCASSIGGTGLFTEAFFGQGTRLTVV.

The V gene is TRBV5-1, the J gene TRBJ2-7; no definite D call. The germline V gene encodes CDR1 SGHRS and CDR2 YFSETQ. Trimming cost V 4 bases and J 6 bases, with 20 bases left between them. This CDR3 has 15 amino acids. CDR3 in amino acids: CASSQDWKSLREQYF. DNA of the CDR3: TGCGCCAGCAGCCAAGACTGGAAATCACTCCGCGAGCAGTACTTC.

This chain uses TRBV15 with TRBJ2-1, with 14 bases matching TRBD2. This CDR3 contains 14 residues. Trimming cost V 8 bases and J 8 bases; bases outside gene matches: 5. Germline CDR1 and CDR2: LNHNV and YYDKDF (reference sequence). This CDR3 reads CATGRLAGGDEQFF. Written as DNA, the CDR3 is TGTGCCACCGGGAGACTAGCGGGAGGGGATGAGCAGTTCTTC.

With respect to this clone: The conserved phenylalanine or tryptophan is not found at the CDR3 terminus, so this likely reflects a read error. This chain joins TRBV7-9 and TRBJ2-7; TRBD1 might be the D (5 bases). The V and J ends lost 5 bases and 3 bases respectively, with 11 bases between them. Germline CDR1 and CDR2: SEHNR and FQNEAQ (reference sequence). The CDR3 covers 13 residues. This CDR3 is CASSPPGLYEQYL. The DNA of the CDR3 is TGTGCCAGCAGCCCCCCAGGGCTCTACGAGCAGTACCTC.

The CDR3 sequence is CASSLNTGGETQYF. CDR3 in DNA: TGTGCCAGCAGCTTAAATACGGGAGGGGAGACCCAGTACTTC. V gene TRBV7-9 combines with J gene TRBJ2-5, with 8 bases that match TRBD2. This CDR3 has 14 residues. With V trimmed by 2 bases and J by 5 bases, 4 bases remained unmatched. CDR1 is SEHNR and CDR2 is FQNEAQ in the germline V gene (reference sequence).

This chain links TRBV28 with TRBJ1-2; a possible D gene is TRBD1 (5 bases). This CDR3 spans 17 amino acids. Germline CDR1 MDHEN, CDR2 SYDVKM. Trimming took off 4 bases at V and 1 base at J, with 19 bases between the two ends. The CDR3 is CASSSAGGEQVNYGYTF. For the CDR3, the DNA is TGTGCCAGCAGTTCCGCTGGGGGGGAACAGGTTAACTATGGCTACACCTTC.

The chain uses TRBV6-1 and TRBJ2-7, with D possibly matching TRBD2 (6 bases). Trimming shortened V by 2 bases and J by 1 base, and 15 bases separated the two germline ends. Germline CDR1 and CDR2: MNHNS and SASEGT. This CDR3 has 16 amino acids. The CDR3 DNA reads as TGTGCCAGCAGTGAAATCGGGGGACTCCGGTCCTACGAGCAGTACTTC. The encoded protein is CASSEIGGLRSYEQYF.

This chain uses TRBV28 with TRBJ2-7; D is uncertain. The CDR3 covers 12 residues. In germline, CDR1 is MDHEN, CDR2 SYDVKM. Between the trimmed V and J ends, which lost 2 bases and 3 bases, there was a span of 5 bases. This chain's CDR3 is CASSLVGYEQYF. The CDR3 bases are TGTGCCAGCAGTTTAGTGGGCTACGAGCAGTACTTC.

V is TRBV27 and J is TRBJ2-1; no clear D gene. Germline loops: CDR1 MNHEY, CDR2 SMNVEV (reference sequence). This CDR3 region has 11 residues. V lost 6 bases and J 4 bases, leaving 4 bases between the germline ends. Here the CDR3 DNA reads TGTGCCAGCAGGTCTTACAATGAGCAGTTCTTC. Protein: CASRSYNEQFF.

J is TRBJ1-2 and V is TRBV28, with D uncertain. The CDR3 has 13 amino acids. The ends were cut back, 7 bases at V and 8 bases at J, with 17 bases in the middle. CDR1 and CDR2 from the germline V gene are MDHEN and SYDVKM. Here the CDR3 reads CASTSDAIRGYTF. DNA of the CDR3: TGTGCCAGCACCTCAGACGCGATTCGGGGCTACACCTTC.

For this clone: Relative to the germline gene, one junction end is altered; a read error may explain this. The rearrangement links TRBV7-7 to TRBJ2-5; 11 bases align to TRBD1. In germline, CDR1 is SSHAT, CDR2 FNYEAQ (reference sequence). The CDR3 contains 14 residues. Here the CDR3 DNA reads TGTGCTAGCAGCTCCGGGACAGGGGGAGAGACCCAGTACTTC. Its protein product is CASSSGTGGETQYF.

The DNA of the CDR3 is TGTGCCAGCAGCCAGCTTTCGAGCTCCTATAATTCACCCCTCCACTTT. It codes for CASSQLSSSYNSPLHF. The chain carries TRBV14 and TRBJ1-6; D is undetermined. CDR1 and CDR2 from the germline V gene are SGHDN and FVKESK. The V and J ends lost 3 bases and 0 bases respectively, with 9 bases between them. The length of the CDR3 is 16 residues.